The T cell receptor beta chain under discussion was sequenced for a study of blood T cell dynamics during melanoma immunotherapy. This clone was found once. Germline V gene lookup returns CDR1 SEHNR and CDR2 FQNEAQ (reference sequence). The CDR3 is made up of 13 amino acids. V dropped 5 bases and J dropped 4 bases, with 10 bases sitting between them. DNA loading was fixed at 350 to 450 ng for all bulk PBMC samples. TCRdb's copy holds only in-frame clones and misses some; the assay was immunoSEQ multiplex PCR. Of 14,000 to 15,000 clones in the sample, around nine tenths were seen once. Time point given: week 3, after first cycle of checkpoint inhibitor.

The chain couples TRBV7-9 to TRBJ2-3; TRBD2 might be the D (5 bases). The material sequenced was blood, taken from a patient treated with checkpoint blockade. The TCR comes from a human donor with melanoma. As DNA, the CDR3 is TGTGCCAGCAGCGACTTGAGGGCAGATACGCAGTATTTT. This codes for CASSDLRADTQYF. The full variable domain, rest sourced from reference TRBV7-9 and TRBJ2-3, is DTGVSQNPRHKITKRGQNVTFRCDPISEHNRLYWYRQTLGQGPEFLTYFQNEAQLEKSRLLSDRFSAERPKGSFSTLEIQRTEQGDSAMYLCASSDLRADTQYFGPGTRLTVL.